This T cell receptor beta chain was documented in a study of CD8 T cells in Susac syndrome. The V and J ends lost 0 bases and 0 bases respectively, with 13 bases between them. CDR3 length: 16 residues. Per germline, CDR1 SGHRS and CDR2 YFSETQ. An amount of RNA that ranged from about 0.45 to 1 ug was reverse transcribed with random hexamers. One entry per CDR3 protein, called by TCRdb with MiXCR from the immunoSEQ multiplex PCR reads. This sample carries more than 100,000 distinct CDR3 sequences, around 94% of them seen once, and the ten largest clones take roughly 0.29%. The sample consisted of CD8+ T cells from PBMCs. The receptor comes from a human donor with Susac syndrome. The chain links TRBV5-1 to TRBJ2-7; tentatively, D is TRBD1 (5 bases). The CDR3 nucleotides read TGCGCCAGCAGCTTGGTAGGGGCTGCCTTCTCCTACGAGCAGTACTTC. Protein sequence: CASSLVGAAFSYEQYF.